One T cell receptor (beta chain) is described in this entry. Its matching antigen is unknown. This sample is part of a study of type 1 regulatory T cells. The overall study: An in vitro protocol generated T-allo10, a Tr1-enriched, alloantigen-specific CD4 T cell product.

The CDR3 covers 14 residues. V was clipped by 3 bases and J by 4 bases, with 13 bases between them. Germline CDR1 reads SGHRS; CDR2 reads YFSETQ. MiXCR, run by TCRdb on the reads, gives a single entry per CDR3 protein. The data contain about 62,000 distinct CDR3 sequences, approximately 60% of them seen just once; the ten biggest clones take up about 2%. Whole-study findings and limits: Compared with non-Tr1 cells, Tr1 cells showed a narrower TCR repertoire.

The origin of this receptor is a human donor in good health. The chain couples TRBV5-1 to TRBJ1-1, with D possibly TRBD1 on 5 matching bases. Material for sequencing was cultured non-Tr1 T cells, either the whole culture or a sorted T cell fraction (not recorded which). CDR3 amino acids: CASSSSGYGTEAFF. The CDR3 DNA sequence: TGCGCCAGCAGCTCTTCAGGGTACGGCACTGAAGCTTTCTTT. Complete variable domain (other parts from reference TRBV5-1 and TRBJ1-1): KAGVTQTPRYLIKTRGQQVTLSCSPISGHRSVSWYQQTPGQGLQFLFEYFSETQRNKGNFPGRFSGRQFSNSRSEMNVSTLELGDSALYLCASSSSGYGTEAFFGQGTRLTVV.